This record looks at one T cell receptor (beta chain) sequence and its context. What it binds is not known. Naive-designated CD8 cells lacked CD45RO, were positively enriched for CCR7, and omitted terminally differentiated effector memory CD45RA+ cells. The assay used deep level. Clones were sequenced by immunoSEQ multiplex PCR, and TCRdb holds only the in-frame ones, with some missing. The sample shows approximately 2,000,000 clones, just over 90% of them seen only once. The germline gives CDR1 SQVTM, CDR2 ANQGSEA. V was shortened by 4 bases and J by 4 bases, with 14 bases between the two germline ends. There are 14 residues in the CDR3. The sample is drawn from a study of shared clonotypes between healthy human individuals. Whole-study findings and limits: Clonotypes that were shared across a handful of donors made up roughly 5.2% of naive CD4 clonotypes. Relative to memory subsets, naive subsets generally showed larger estimated richness. For sorted subsets, rarefaction showed incomplete sequencing despite large depth.

This TCR was sampled from a man aged 18 to 30 in good health. Some clones in this sample may be carry-over from other donors' samples. The specimen was naive CD8+ T cells from PBMCs. The chain joins TRBV29-1 to TRBJ2-1, with D maybe TRBD2 (5 bases). CDR3 region: CSVGIVGGYNEQFF. CDR3 coding DNA: TGCAGCGTTGGGATAGTAGGCGGGTACAATGAGCAGTTCTTC.